This T cell receptor (beta chain) was documented in a study of CD8 T cells in Susac syndrome. For the study at large: Fewer than ten of the sequenced Susac syndrome patients were in remission, and five or six had active disease.

General study points: In Susac syndrome, CD8+ expansion was highest in TEMRA and active disease.

Random hexamers were used to reverse transcribe roughly 0.45 to 1 ug of RNA. The immunoSEQ assay covered 54 Vbeta and 13 Jbeta segments for CDR3. TCRdb used MiXCR to reprocess the immunoSEQ multiplex PCR reads, holding one entry per CDR3 protein. The sample carries fewer than 90,000 distinct CDR3 sequences, 85% to 95% recorded once. V gave up 3 bases and J gave up 5 bases, with 17 bases separating them. The V gene's germline CDR1 is MGHDK and CDR2 SYGVNS. CDR3 length: 15 amino acids. With respect to this clonotype: Its target is unknown.

The chain has TRBV25-1 and TRBJ2-7; possible D gene TRBD2, 5 bases. This receptor was obtained from a human donor with Susac syndrome. The sequenced material came from CD8+ T cells from PBMCs. In DNA form, the CDR3 reads TGTGCCAGCAGTGACCCGGGATCCAAAGGGCACGAGCAGTACTTC. Protein product: CASSDPGSKGHEQYF.